This is a list of T cell receptor beta chains from one sample in a study of early T cells in non-severe SARS-CoV-2 infection. TCRdb independently ran MiXCR on the 5' RACE reads; one entry per CDR3 protein. The sample consists of more than 55,000 distinct CDR3 sequences, about an eighth of them appearing once. The sequenced sample was whole blood. The origin of the receptors is an adult who was a healthcare worker with PCR-confirmed SARS-CoV-2 infection or an uninfected control (not recorded which). CDR3s include the opening cysteine and the closing phenylalanine or tryptophan. Each record gives: D gene, V gene, clone size, J gene, CDR3 protein, CDR3 DNA. D genes are given only for firm matches. The size field is filled for only some rows; it gives once, few, many or a size class.

D gene: NA; V gene: TRBV20-1; clone size: NA; J gene: TRBJ1-4; CDR3 protein: CSAPDRGHNEKLFF; CDR3 DNA: TGCAGTGCCCCCGACAGAGGCCATAATGAAAAACTGTTTTTT
D gene: NA; V gene: TRBV7-2; clone size: NA; J gene: TRBJ2-5; CDR3 protein: CASSLVPGEQETQYF; CDR3 DNA: TGTGCCAGCAGCTTAGTTCCTGGGGAGCAAGAGACCCAGTACTTC
D gene: NA; V gene: TRBV11-2; clone size: many; J gene: TRBJ2-6; CDR3 protein: CASSLSFGANVLTF; CDR3 DNA: TGTGCCAGCAGCTTAAGCTTCGGGGCCAACGTCCTGACTTTC
D gene: TRBD2; V gene: TRBV28; clone size: NA; J gene: TRBJ2-1; CDR3 protein: CASRGAGELEQFF; CDR3 DNA: TGTGCCAGCAGAGGCGCGGGAGAGCTTGAGCAGTTCTTC
D gene: NA; V gene: TRBV5-1; clone size: NA; J gene: TRBJ2-7; CDR3 protein: CASSLELVSSYEQYF; CDR3 DNA: TGCGCCAGCAGCTTGGAACTCGTAAGCTCCTACGAGCAGTACTTC
D gene: TRBD1; V gene: TRBV11-2; clone size: few; J gene: TRBJ2-7; CDR3 protein: CASSFSGVDRTTYEQYF; CDR3 DNA: TGTGCCAGCAGCTTCTCTGGTGTGGACAGGACCACCTACGAGCAGTACTTC
D gene: TRBD1; V gene: TRBV10-1; clone size: many; J gene: TRBJ1-1; CDR3 protein: CASSEGQDTEAFF; CDR3 DNA: TGCGCCAGCAGCGAAGGACAGGACACTGAAGCTTTCTTT
D gene: NA; V gene: TRBV19; clone size: few; J gene: TRBJ2-6; CDR3 protein: CASTPVEGSGANVLTF; CDR3 DNA: TGTGCCAGTACCCCCGTGGAGGGGTCTGGGGCCAACGTCCTGACTTTC
D gene: NA; V gene: TRBV29-1; clone size: NA; J gene: TRBJ2-1; CDR3 protein: CSVGVTYNEQFF; CDR3 DNA: TGCAGCGTTGGCGTTACCTACAATGAGCAGTTCTTC
D gene: TRBD2; V gene: TRBV6-2/TRBV6-3; clone size: few; J gene: TRBJ2-4; CDR3 protein: CASSVAGAKNIQYF; CDR3 DNA: TGTGCCAGCAGCGTAGCGGGGGCCAAAAACATTCAGTACTTC
D gene: NA; V gene: TRBV4-3; clone size: many; J gene: TRBJ2-4; CDR3 protein: CASSQAPKGGAKNIQYF; CDR3 DNA: TGCGCCAGCAGCCAAGCCCCAAAAGGGGGGGCCAAAAACATTCAGTACTTC
D gene: TRBD1; V gene: TRBV11-2; clone size: NA; J gene: TRBJ1-5; CDR3 protein: CASSRGTANQPQHF; CDR3 DNA: TGTGCCAGCAGCAGGGGGACAGCGAATCAGCCCCAGCATTTT
D gene: TRBD2; V gene: TRBV11-2; clone size: NA; J gene: TRBJ2-1; CDR3 protein: CASSRSGSRYNEQFF; CDR3 DNA: TGTGCCAGCAGCCGTAGCGGGAGTCGGTACAATGAGCAGTTCTTC
D gene: NA; V gene: TRBV12-2; clone size: many; J gene: TRBJ2-7; CDR3 protein: CASRLVVAGVRKTYEQYF; CDR3 DNA: TGTGCAAGTCGCTTAGTAGTAGCGGGGGTACGAAAGACCTACGAGCAGTACTTC
D gene: NA; V gene: TRBV7-2; clone size: many; J gene: TRBJ1-1; CDR3 protein: CASSFPGREAFF; CDR3 DNA: TGTGCCAGCAGTTTCCCAGGCAGGGAAGCTTTCTTT
D gene: NA; V gene: TRBV7-2; clone size: NA; J gene: TRBJ2-2; CDR3 protein: CASSSTGTNPGELFF; CDR3 DNA: TGTGCCAGCAGCTCCACGGGGACAAATCCCGGGGAGCTGTTTTTT
D gene: NA; V gene: TRBV30; clone size: NA; J gene: TRBJ2-3; CDR3 protein: CAWSVRVTDTQYF; CDR3 DNA: TGTGCCTGGAGTGTACGGGTTACAGATACGCAGTATTTT
D gene: TRBD2; V gene: TRBV6-6; clone size: many; J gene: TRBJ2-7; CDR3 protein: CASSRAGPYEQYF; CDR3 DNA: TGTGCCAGCAGCCGAGCGGGACCCTACGAGCAGTACTTC
D gene: NA; V gene: TRBV20-1; clone size: NA; J gene: TRBJ1-1; CDR3 protein: CSAHPDGNTEAFF; CDR3 DNA: TGCAGTGCCCATCCGGACGGGAACACTGAAGCTTTCTTT
D gene: NA; V gene: TRBV11-2; clone size: many; J gene: TRBJ2-7; CDR3 protein: CASRSLLNGYYEQYF; CDR3 DNA: TGTGCCAGCAGGAGCCTCTTGAATGGCTACTACGAGCAGTACTTC
D gene: TRBD2; V gene: TRBV29-1; clone size: NA; J gene: TRBJ2-1; CDR3 protein: CSVATSGGENEQFF; CDR3 DNA: TGCAGCGTTGCAACTAGCGGGGGGGAAAATGAGCAGTTCTTC
D gene: NA; V gene: TRBV28; clone size: NA; J gene: TRBJ2-7; CDR3 protein: CASSLGQYEQYF; CDR3 DNA: TGTGCCAGCAGTTTAGGACAGTACGAGCAGTACTTC
D gene: NA; V gene: TRBV28; clone size: few; J gene: TRBJ1-1; CDR3 protein: CASSLSLTEAFF; CDR3 DNA: TGTGCCAGCAGTTTAAGTCTAACTGAAGCTTTCTTT
D gene: NA; V gene: TRBV19; clone size: few; J gene: TRBJ2-3; CDR3 protein: CASSISHQRPSTDTQYF; CDR3 DNA: TGTGCCAGTAGTATTTCACATCAGCGACCCAGCACAGATACGCAGTATTTT
D gene: NA; V gene: TRBV24-1; clone size: NA; J gene: TRBJ2-6; CDR3 protein: CATSDGGSGANVLTF; CDR3 DNA: TGTGCCACCAGTGATGGGGGGTCTGGGGCCAACGTCCTGACTTTC
D gene: TRBD1; V gene: TRBV4-3; clone size: many; J gene: TRBJ1-1; CDR3 protein: CASSHSTGFVRAFF; CDR3 DNA: TGCGCCAGCAGCCATTCGACAGGGTTCGTGCGAGCTTTCTTT
D gene: NA; V gene: TRBV6-5; clone size: few; J gene: TRBJ1-1; CDR3 protein: CASRISLALLNTEAFF; CDR3 DNA: TGTGCCAGCAGAATATCTCTGGCACTTTTGAACACTGAAGCTTTCTTT